One T cell receptor beta chain is described in this entry. The antigen remains unidentified. Following extraction, RNA underwent reverse transcription to cDNA, which served as the sequencing template. Libraries were prepared by immunoSEQ multiplex PCR; TCRdb keeps only in-frame clonotypes and omits some of them. Counted here are a few hundred thousand clones, 35% to 40% occurring once; the ten biggest clones make up 0.48%. The data were obtained in a study of CD8+ T cells in alopecia areata. Overall study results and limits: Numerous clones, expanded in lesions, remained in scalp and blood during tofacitinib.

Germline CDR1 is MNHEY and CDR2 is SVGAGI. The CDR3 extends over 12 amino acids. V gave up 6 bases and J gave up 9 bases, with 13 bases separating them. Treatment denoted: oral pan-JAK inhibitor, 5-10 mg twice daily. Sorting separated CD4+ and CD8+ T cells out of PBMCs. This sequence was found in a human donor with alopecia areata. This specimen consisted of CD4+ T cells sorted from blood, obtained at approximately week 31, from a patient treated with tofacitinib. The V and J genes are TRBV6-5 and TRBJ2-3; D might be TRBD1 or TRBD2, each matching 6 bases. In nucleotides, the CDR3 is TGTGCCAGCAGCAGTTGGGGGGCGACGCAGTATTTT. Its translation is CASSSWGATQYF.